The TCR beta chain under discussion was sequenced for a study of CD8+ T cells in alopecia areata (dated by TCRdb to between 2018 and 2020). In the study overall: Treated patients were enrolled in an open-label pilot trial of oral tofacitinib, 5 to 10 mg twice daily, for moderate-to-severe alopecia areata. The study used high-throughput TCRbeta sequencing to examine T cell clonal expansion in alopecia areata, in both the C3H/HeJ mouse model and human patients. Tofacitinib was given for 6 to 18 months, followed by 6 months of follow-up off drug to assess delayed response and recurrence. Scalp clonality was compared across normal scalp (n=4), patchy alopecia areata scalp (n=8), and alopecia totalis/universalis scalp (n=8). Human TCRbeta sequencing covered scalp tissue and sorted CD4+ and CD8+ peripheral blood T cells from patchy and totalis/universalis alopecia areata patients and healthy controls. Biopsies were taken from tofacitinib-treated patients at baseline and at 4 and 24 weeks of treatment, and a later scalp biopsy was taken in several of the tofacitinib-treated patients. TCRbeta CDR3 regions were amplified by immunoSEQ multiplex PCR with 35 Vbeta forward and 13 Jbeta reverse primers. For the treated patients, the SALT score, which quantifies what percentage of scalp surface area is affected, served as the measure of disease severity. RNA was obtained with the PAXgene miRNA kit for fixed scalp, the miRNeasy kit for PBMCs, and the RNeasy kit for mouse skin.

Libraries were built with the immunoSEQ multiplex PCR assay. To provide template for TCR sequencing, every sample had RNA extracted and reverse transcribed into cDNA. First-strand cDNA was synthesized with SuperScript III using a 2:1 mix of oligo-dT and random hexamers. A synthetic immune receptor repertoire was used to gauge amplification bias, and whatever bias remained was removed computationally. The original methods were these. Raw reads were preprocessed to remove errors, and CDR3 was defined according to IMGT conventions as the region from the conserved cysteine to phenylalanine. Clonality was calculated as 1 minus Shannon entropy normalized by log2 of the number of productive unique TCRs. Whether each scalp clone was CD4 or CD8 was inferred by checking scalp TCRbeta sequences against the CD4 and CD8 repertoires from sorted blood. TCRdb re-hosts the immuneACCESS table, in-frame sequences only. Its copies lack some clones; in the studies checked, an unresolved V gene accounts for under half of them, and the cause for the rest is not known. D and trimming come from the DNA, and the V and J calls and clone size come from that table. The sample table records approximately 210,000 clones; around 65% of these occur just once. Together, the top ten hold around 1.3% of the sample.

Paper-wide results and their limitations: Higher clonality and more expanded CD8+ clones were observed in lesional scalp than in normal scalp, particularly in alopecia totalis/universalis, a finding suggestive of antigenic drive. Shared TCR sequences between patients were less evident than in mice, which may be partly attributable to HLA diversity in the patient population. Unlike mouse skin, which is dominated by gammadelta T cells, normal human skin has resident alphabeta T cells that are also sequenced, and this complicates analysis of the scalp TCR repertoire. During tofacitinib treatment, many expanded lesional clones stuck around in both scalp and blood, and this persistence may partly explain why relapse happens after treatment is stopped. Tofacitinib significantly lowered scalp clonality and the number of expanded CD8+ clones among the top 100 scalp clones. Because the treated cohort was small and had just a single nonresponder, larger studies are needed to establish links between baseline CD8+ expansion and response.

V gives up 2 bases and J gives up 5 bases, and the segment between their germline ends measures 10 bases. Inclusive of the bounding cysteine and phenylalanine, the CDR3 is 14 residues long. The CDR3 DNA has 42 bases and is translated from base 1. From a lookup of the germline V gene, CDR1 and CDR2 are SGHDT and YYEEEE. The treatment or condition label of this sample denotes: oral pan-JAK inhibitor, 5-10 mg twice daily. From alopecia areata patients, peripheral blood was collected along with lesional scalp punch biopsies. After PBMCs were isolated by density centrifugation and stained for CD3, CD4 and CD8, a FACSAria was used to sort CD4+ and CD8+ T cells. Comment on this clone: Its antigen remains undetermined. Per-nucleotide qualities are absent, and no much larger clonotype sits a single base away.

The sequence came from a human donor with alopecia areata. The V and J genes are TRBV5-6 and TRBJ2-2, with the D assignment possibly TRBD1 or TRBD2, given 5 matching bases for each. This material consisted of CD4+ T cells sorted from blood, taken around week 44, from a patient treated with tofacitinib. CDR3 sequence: CASSLRGETGELFF. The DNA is TGTGCCAGCAGCTTAAGGGGAGAAACCGGGGAGCTGTTTTTT.